This TCR beta chain stems from a study of beta chain features in type 1 diabetes. CDR1 SGDLS and CDR2 YYNGEE come from the germline V gene. J lost 9 bases, V lost 4 bases, and 13 bases had no gene match. The CDR3 is 15 amino acids. Overall study findings and caveats: For Type 1 diabetes patients, all four CD4+ subsets carried TCRB CDR3s that were moderately but significantly shorter. Patients with type 1 diabetes carried fewer insertions and had more deletions at their VDJ junctions.

This clone has only a few counts. No antigen is known for it. Reverse transcribing all isolated RNA meant expressed TCRB transcripts were sequenced. Profiled with immunoSEQ multiplex PCR; TCRdb holds only in-frame clones, not every one. The data hold roughly 400,000 clones, with around 13% observed a single time. The sequenced material came from naive CD4+ T cells from blood. The V and J genes are TRBV9 and TRBJ2-1, with 7 bases lining up with TRBD1. The source of this sequence is a young man in good health. The CDR3 nucleotides read TGTGCCAGCAGCAGACAAACAGGGGCTTCTGCTGAGCAGTTCTTC. Translated, it gives CASSRQTGASAEQFF.